Listed here are 29 T cell receptor beta chains from one sample, sequenced in a study of tumor-infiltrating lymphocytes in primary liver carcinoma. The roughly 18-32 mg bulk tissue piece was not sorted before simultaneous RNA and DNA extraction. Total RNA (around 0.45 ug) served as template for TCR beta cDNA synthesis primed by a constant-region primer. It was through three nested multiplex PCR rounds of slightly modified ARM-PCR that TCR beta libraries arose. Rounds one and two of PCR, each of around 9 cycles, were primed with TRBV1-TRBV30 forward primers and a C-beta reverse primer. TCRdb fed the multiplex PCR reads into MiXCR, producing one record per CDR3 protein. The sample consists of about 130,000 distinct CDR3 sequences, 60% to 75% of them appearing once. The source material was liver tumor tissue from sampling region 3. The subset: tumor region T3, left-lateral pole. These receptors all stem from a woman in her sixties with primary liver carcinoma and hepatitis B virus infection.

This clonotype has only a few counts. This sequence may be a read error, since a much larger clone differs from it by one base. This CDR3 fails to terminate in the conserved phenylalanine or tryptophan, so it likely reflects a read error. V is TRBV10-2 and J is TRBJ2-7; 10 bases line up with TRBD2. Losses at the gene ends were 4 bases for V and 6 bases for J; bases not matched to a gene: 6. CDR1 is WSHSY, CDR2 SAAADI, per germline. CDR3 length equals 14 residues. The CDR3 spells CASSVKAGGFEQYL. Written as DNA, the CDR3 is TGCGCCAGCAGTGTGAAAGCGGGAGGGTTCGAGCAGTACTTA.

In the case of this clonotype: It is likely a read error, because the conserved phenylalanine at the end of the CDR3 is missing. The CDR3 nucleotides read TGCAGCGCTCGGAAAGGATACGAGCAGTACCTC. It encodes CSARKGYEQYL. V gene TRBV29-1 combines with J gene TRBJ2-7; no reliable D call. The V end lost 7 bases, the J end lost 4 bases, and 11 bases lay between the germline ends. CDR3 length: 11 amino acids. From germline, CDR1 is SQVTM and CDR2 ANQGSEA.

About this clonotype: A single base separates this from a much larger clone, so it may be a read error. The CDR3 does not close with the conserved phenylalanine or tryptophan, likely indicating a read error. The V call is TRBV5-4, the J call TRBJ2-7, with 11 nucleotides matching TRBD2. V lost 5 bases, J lost 4 bases, and 17 bases stayed unmatched. CDR3 size: 18 residues. CDR1 and CDR2 (germline): SGHNT, YYREEE (reference sequence). The CDR3 loop reads CASSFLALAGATAYEQYL. The CDR3 DNA reads TGTGCCAGCAGTTTCCTGGCACTAGCGGGAGCAACAGCTTACGAGCAGTACCTC.

On this clonotype itself: Since a much larger clone is just one base distant, this may be a read error. V and J are TRBV6-5 and TRBJ2-7; D may be TRBD1 (5 bases). The CDR3 totals 16 residues. Germline-derived CDR1 and CDR2 are MNHEY and SVGAGI. The V and J ends lost 2 bases and 0 bases respectively, with 14 bases between them. CDR3 sequence reads: CASSYRLGASSYEQYF. The DNA of the CDR3 is TGTGCCAGCAGTTACCGGCTTGGGGCCAGCTCCTACGAGCAGTACTTC.

Points on this clonotype: A much bigger clone sits one base away, suggesting this may be a read error. The CDR3 reads CASSKESSGGMGTYEQYF. CDR3 sequence (DNA): TGCGCCAGCAGCAAAGAGTCTAGCGGGGGGATGGGAACCTACGAGCAGTACTTC. The chain recombines TRBV5-1 with TRBJ2-7; 11 nucleotides line up with TRBD2. This CDR3 has 18 amino acids. Germline lookup yields CDR1 SGHRS and CDR2 YFSETQ. V shed 4 bases and J 2 bases; nucleotides not matched to a gene: 14. Supplemented by reference TRBV5-1 and TRBJ2-7, the full variable domain reads KAGVTQTPRYLIKTRGQQVTLSCSPISGHRSVSWYQQTPGQGLQFLFEYFSETQRNKGNFPGRFSGRQFSNSRSEMNVSTLELGDSALYLCASSKESSGGMGTYEQYFGPGTRLTVT.

To note about this clonotype: A read error may produce the germline difference seen at one junction end. In DNA, the CDR3 is TGTGCCAGCAGCTTAGAGTCAGGGGACAACGTCCTGACTTTC. Translation: CASSLESGDNVLTF. The genes are TRBV11-2 and TRBJ2-6; D may be TRBD1 (6 bases). Germline lookup yields CDR1 SGHAT and CDR2 FQNNGV. CDR3 length: 14 residues.

With respect to this clonotype: Relative to the germline gene, one junction end is altered; a read error may explain this. V is TRBV11-2 and J is TRBJ2-7; 12 nucleotides match TRBD2. The germline gives CDR1 SGHAT, CDR2 FQNNGV. The CDR3 runs 14 residues. CDR3 sequence: CARSLTSGSHEQYF. CDR3 sequence (DNA): TGTGCCAGGAGCTTGACTAGCGGGAGTCACGAGCAGTATTTC.

The chain is built from TRBV28 and TRBJ2-7; TRBD2 agrees at 7 bases. Germline CDR1 and CDR2: MDHEN and SYDVKM. V lost 6 bases to trimming and J lost 3 bases; unmatched junction nucleotides: 17. This CDR3 contains 17 residues. In nucleotides, the CDR3 is TGTGCCAGCAGAAAGATAACCATAACGGGAGGTTTCTACGAGCAGTACTTC. As protein: CASRKITITGGFYEQYF.

This clonotype came up many times. The J gene is TRBJ2-2, the V gene TRBV12-3 or TRBV12-4; TRBD2 might be the D (5 bases). The V end lost 6 bases, the J end lost 7 bases, and 9 bases lay between the germline ends. There are 12 residues in the CDR3. Here the CDR3 DNA reads TGTGCCAGCAGAGACGGGGACGGGGAGCTGTTTTTT. Protein: CASRDGDGELFF.

This clonotype appeared a single time. V is TRBV29-1 and J is TRBJ2-7; D gene uncertain. The CDR3 is 12 amino acids. V lost 8 bases and J lost 9, with 20 bases in between. Per germline, CDR1 SQVTM and CDR2 ANQGSEA. In nucleotides, the CDR3 is TGCAGCATTCAAGGGATGGGTGACATGCAGTACTTC. Amino acids: CSIQGMGDMQYF.

In the case of this clonotype: The junction does not match germline at one end; this may be a read error. The chain combines TRBV20-1 with TRBJ2-3, with D perhaps matching TRBD2 (6 bases). The CDR3 runs to 14 residues. CDR1 and CDR2 from the germline V gene are DFQATT and SNEGSKA (reference sequence). The CDR3 DNA is TGCAGTGCTAGTCGTAGCGGAAGCACAGATACTCAGTATTTT. This translates into CSASRSGSTDTQYF.

To note about this clonotype: At one end, the junction sequence differs from germline, possibly due to a read error. V and J are TRBV28 and TRBJ1-1; TRBD1 matches 8 bases. This CDR3 contains 14 residues. Germline V gene data show CDR1 as MDHEN and CDR2 as SYDVKM. The DNA for the CDR3 is TGTGCCAGCAGTTGGGGACAGGCTAACATTGAAGCTTTCTTC. Translated: CASSWGQANIEAFF.

To note about this clonotype: Given a much more abundant clone one base away, this may be a read error. This sequence joins TRBV28 and TRBJ2-1, with 9 bases identical to TRBD2. CDR1 is MDHEN, CDR2 SYDVKM, per germline. The CDR3 is made up of 16 amino acids. CDR3 nucleotide sequence: TGTGCCAGCAGTTCCCCTCTAGCGGGACGGGGGAATGATCAGTTCTTC. Residues: CASSSPLAGRGNDQFF.

V gene TRBV29-1 combines with J gene TRBJ2-3; D is uncertain. The DNA end is more similar to TRBJ1-5, so the J call may be wrong. The CDR3 totals 13 residues. Germline V gives CDR1 SQVTM, CDR2 ANQGSEA. The CDR3 loop is CSVADPAVDTQHF. The CDR3, as DNA: TGCAGCGTTGCTGACCCTGCTGTAGATACGCAGCATTTT.

About this clonotype: One end of the junction fails to match germline, which may point to a read error. The gene calls are TRBV5-5 and TRBJ2-5, with 8 bases that match TRBD1. The CDR3 has 15 residues. Germline CDR1 SGHKS, CDR2 YYEKEE (reference sequence). This chain's CDR3 is CTSSSRTGPQATQYF. In DNA form, the CDR3 reads TGTACCAGCAGCTCGAGGACAGGGCCCCAAGCGACCCAGTACTTC.

To note about this clonotype: Just one base apart from a much larger clone, this may be a read error. The CDR3 DNA reads TGTGCCAGCAGTCAGACAGACTACAATGAGCAGTTCTTC. Its protein product is CASSQTDYNEQFF. V usage is TRBV12-3 or TRBV12-4 and J usage is TRBJ2-1; D may be TRBD1 (5 bases). Trimming stripped 5 bases from V and 3 bases from J, with 8 bases between. CDR3 length equals 13 residues.

This clonotype is a singleton in its sample. An end of the junction differs from the germline gene, which may be a read error. The chain recombines TRBV11-2 with TRBJ2-7, with 7 bases that match TRBD2. Germline values: CDR1 SGHAT, CDR2 FQNNGV. The CDR3 is made up of 16 amino acids. CDR3 residues: CASSSPGGVAGYEHYF. The CDR3 DNA is TGTGCCAGCAGCTCCCCGGGTGGAGTAGCGGGCTACGAGCATTACTTC.

As regards this clonotype: One end of the junction is discordant with germline, which a read error may explain. V gene TRBV4-1 combines with J gene TRBJ2-1; D might be TRBD1 or TRBD2, each matching 5 bases. The CDR3 spans 17 residues. Germline V gives CDR1 MGHRA, CDR2 YSYEKL. The chain's CDR3 is CASGQGGLVGVYNEQFF. The CDR3 coding sequence is TGCGCCAGCGGCCAAGGTGGTCTAGTGGGGGTCTACAATGAGCAGTTCTTC.

This clonotype was picked up many times. The CDR3 DNA sequence: TGCAGCGTTCAGGGAAGGGTCACTGAAGCTTTCTTT. Its protein product is CSVQGRVTEAFF. V is TRBV29-1 and J is TRBJ1-1; TRBD1 is a possible D gene (5 bases). In germline, CDR1 is SQVTM, CDR2 ANQGSEA. This CDR3 is built from 12 residues. Between the trimmed V and J ends, which lost 5 bases and 4 bases, there was a span of 11 bases.

To note about this clonotype: At one boundary the junction diverges from the germline segment, which might be a read error. The CDR3 region is CTSNSGGGSYNEQFF. The CDR3 DNA sequence: TGTACCAGCAACTCAGGGGGAGGATCCTACAACGAGCAGTTCTTC. This rearrangement joins TRBV11-3 to TRBJ2-1, with a weak D call TRBD1 (7 bases). There are 15 residues in the CDR3. From germline, CDR1 is SGHNT and CDR2 YENEEA.

The chain couples TRBV10-3 to TRBJ2-7, with D possibly being TRBD1 or TRBD2 (7 bases each). Trimming removed 10 bases at V and 6 bases at J, with 19 bases between. The CDR3 is made up of 13 amino acids. From germline, CDR1 is ENHRY and CDR2 SYGVKD. Written as DNA, the CDR3 is TGTGCCACCACGGACACCAGGGGGGGCGAGCAGTACTTC. This codes for CATTDTRGGEQYF.

In regard to this clonotype: A clone one base away is much larger, so this may be a read error. The chain recombines TRBV30 with TRBJ2-5; 14 nucleotides match TRBD2. The ends lost 3 bases at V and 5 bases at J; junction bases unmatched: 5. The germline gives CDR1 GTSNPN, CDR2 SVGIG (reference sequence). The CDR3 is 15 amino acids. The chain's CDR3 is CAWSPGLAGVETQYF. CDR3 nucleotide sequence: TGTGCCTGGAGCCCGGGACTAGCGGGAGTTGAGACCCAGTACTTC.

The table lists this clonotype with a few counts. This may arise from a read error, as a much more abundant clone is one base away. The J gene is TRBJ2-1, the V gene TRBV12-5; perhaps TRBD2 as D (5 bases). The CDR3 spans 12 residues. Germline CDR1 is LGHNT and CDR2 is FRNRAP. CDR3 protein: CASGQAAWEHFF. As DNA, the CDR3 is TGTGCTAGTGGCCAGGCGGCGTGGGAGCACTTCTTC.

V gene TRBV6-4 combines with J gene TRBJ1-1; TRBD1 is a possible D gene (5 bases). The CDR3 covers 13 residues. The V and J ends lost 2 bases and 1 base respectively, with 5 bases between them. Germline V gene lookup returns CDR1 MRHNA and CDR2 SNTAGT. The CDR3 is CASSDGGNTEAFF. The DNA for the CDR3 is TGTGCCAGCAGTGACGGGGGGAACACTGAAGCTTTCTTT.

A remark on this clonotype: This may be a read error: a much more frequent sequence differs by one nucleotide. V is TRBV12-3 or TRBV12-4 and J is TRBJ1-4; D remains ambiguous. The CDR3 extends over 19 amino acids. The V and J ends lost 7 bases and 6 bases respectively, with 30 bases between them. CDR3 protein: CASTLKPLSTGGHHEKLFF. DNA for the CDR3: TGTGCCAGCACCCTAAAGCCCCTCTCGACGGGAGGGCACCATGAAAAACTGTTTTTT.

On this clonotype: The junction and the germline gene differ at one end; a read error may be behind it. This chain uses TRBV29-1 with TRBJ2-3; TRBD2 agrees at 8 bases. This CDR3 has 14 residues. Per the germline V gene, CDR1 is SQVTM and CDR2 is ANQGSEA. CDR3 amino acids: CSVTGTRDTYTQYF. CDR3 coding DNA: TGCAGCGTTACTGGGACTAGGGACACATATACGCAGTATTTT.

With respect to this clonotype: This may arise from a read error, as a much more abundant clone is one base away. The chain links TRBV30 to TRBJ1-1, with D uncertain. V dropped 5 bases and J dropped 7 bases, with 17 bases sitting between them. CDR1 and CDR2 (germline): GTSNPN, SVGIG (reference sequence). CDR3 length equals 13 residues. The CDR3 region has the DNA TGTGCCTGGGGCTTGTGGGGATACATTGAAGCTTTCTTT. This translates into CAWGLWGYIEAFF.

This clonotype appeared many times. This chain uses TRBV11-2 with TRBJ2-3; TRBD2 aligns across 14 bases. J was trimmed by 8 bases and V by 2 bases; bases with no gene match: 6. The CDR3 is 16 amino acids. CDR1 is SGHAT, CDR2 FQNNGV, per germline. The CDR3 protein is CASSLFLGTSGSTQYF. The CDR3 DNA is TGTGCCAGCAGCTTATTTCTGGGGACTAGCGGGAGTACGCAGTATTTT.

In this sample, this clonotype turned up many times. The chain joins TRBV7-9 to TRBJ2-7, with 7 bases matching TRBD2. V was pared by 3 bases and J by 4 bases, with 9 bases of the junction left unmatched. CDR1 SEHNR and CDR2 FQNEAQ come from the germline V gene (reference sequence). CDR3 size: 15 residues. The DNA for the CDR3 is TGTGCCAGCAGCTTGGGGGGGGACGCGCCGTACGAGCAGTACTTC. This translates into CASSLGGDAPYEQYF. Complete variable domain (other parts from reference TRBV7-9 and TRBJ2-7): DTGVSQNPRHKITKRGQNVTFRCDPISEHNRLYWYRQTLGQGPEFLTYFQNEAQLEKSRLLSDRFSAERPKGSFSTLEIQRTEQGDSAMYLCASSLGGDAPYEQYFGPGTRLTVT.